The sequence of this T cell receptor beta chain was determined in a study of circulating and synovial CD4+ cells in juvenile arthritis. In germline, CDR1 is SGHTA, CDR2 FQGNSA. Trimming removed 1 base from V and 5 bases from J; junction bases left unmatched: 8. CDR3 length: 16 amino acids. Data came from immunoSEQ multiplex PCR; TCRdb stores just in-frame clones and leaves some out. The table has about 34,000 clones, about 95% seen once. The sample consisted of CD4+ T cells from blood. The genes are TRBV7-2 and TRBJ2-1; 7 bases fit TRBD1. This sequence was found in a human donor with juvenile idiopathic arthritis. CDR3 protein: CASSLVFGTVNNEQFF. The CDR3 coding sequence is TGTGCCAGCAGCTTAGTTTTTGGGACAGTAAACAATGAGCAGTTCTTC.